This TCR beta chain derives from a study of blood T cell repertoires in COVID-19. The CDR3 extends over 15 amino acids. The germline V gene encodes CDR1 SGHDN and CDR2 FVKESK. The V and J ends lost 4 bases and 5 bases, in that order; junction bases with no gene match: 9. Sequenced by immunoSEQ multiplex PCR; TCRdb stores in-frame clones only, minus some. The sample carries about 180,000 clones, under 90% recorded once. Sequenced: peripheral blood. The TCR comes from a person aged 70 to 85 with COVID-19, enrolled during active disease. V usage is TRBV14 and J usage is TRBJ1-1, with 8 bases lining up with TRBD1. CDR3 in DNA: TGTGCCAGCAGCCTACGGACAGGGCGGCGTACTGAAGCTTTCTTT. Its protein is CASSLRTGRRTEAFF.